The next 26 T cell receptor beta chains were all read from a single sample in a study of T cell responses to AZD1222 COVID-19 vaccine. Produced via immunoSEQ multiplex PCR; TCRdb's table is partial and in-frame only. The sample consists of roughly 30,000 clones, 75% to 90% of them appearing once. This specimen was peripheral blood, taken on day 0 of AZD1222 vaccination. Every receptor here comes from an adult in good health.

The rearrangement links TRBV6-5 to TRBJ1-5, with D possibly being TRBD1 (5 bases). CDR3 length: 14 amino acids. V shed 7 bases and J shed 6 bases, with 16 bases lying between them. The germline V gene encodes CDR1 MNHEY and CDR2 SVGAGI. CDR3 sequence: CASKKGGASQPQHF. The DNA for the CDR3 is TGTGCCAGCAAAAAGGGAGGGGCGAGTCAGCCCCAGCATTTT.

This chain uses TRBV5-1 with TRBJ2-1, with D possibly TRBD2 on 6 matching bases. Germline V gene lookup returns CDR1 SGHRS and CDR2 YFSETQ. Between the trimmed V and J ends, which lost 2 bases and 0 bases, there was a span of 9 bases. The CDR3 runs 15 residues. CDR3 in DNA: TGCGCCAGCAGCTTTTTAGCGGCCTCCTACAATGAGCAGTTCTTC. Protein product: CASSFLAASYNEQFF.

This clone was observed once. The V call is TRBV28, the J call TRBJ2-1; the D gene is possibly TRBD2 (6 bases). CDR3 length equals 14 residues. Looked up from germline, CDR1 is MDHEN and CDR2 is SYDVKM. With 11 bases removed from V and 1 base from J, the gap between germline ends came to 15 bases. CDR3 DNA: TGTGCCTCCACCGGGACTCCATCCTACAATGAGCAGTTCTTC. Translated, it gives CASTGTPSYNEQFF.

This chain joins TRBV28 and TRBJ2-7; unclear D gene. This CDR3 is 15 amino acids long. Trimming removed 5 bases from V and 1 base from J, with 15 bases in between. CDR1 and CDR2 from the germline V gene are MDHEN and SYDVKM. The CDR3 region is CASSPEVPTSYEQYF. CDR3 bases: TGTGCCAGCAGTCCCGAGGTCCCAACGTCCTACGAGCAGTACTTC.

The rearrangement joins TRBV11-2 to TRBJ1-5, with 7 bases matching TRBD1. The CDR3 runs to 13 residues. Trimming took 6 bases from V and 4 from J; bases not matched to a gene: 3. CDR1 and CDR2 from the germline V gene are SGHAT and FQNNGV. Here the CDR3 reads CASSAGGNQPQHF. CDR3 DNA: TGTGCCAGCAGTGCAGGGGGTAATCAGCCCCAGCATTTT.

This clone has a handful of counts. This chain connects TRBV6-5 to TRBJ1-5, with D tentatively TRBD1 (5 bases). This CDR3 has 13 residues. Germline-derived CDR1 and CDR2 are MNHEY and SVGAGI. V lost 5 bases and J lost 4, with 9 bases in between. The CDR3 reads CASSTDTNQPQHF. The CDR3 coding sequence is TGTGCCAGCAGTACGGACACAAATCAGCCCCAGCATTTT.

The genes are TRBV7-3 and TRBJ2-6; D gene unclear. Germline V lookup: CDR1 SGHTA, CDR2 FQGTGA. The CDR3 totals 14 residues. With 1 base removed from V and 0 bases from J, the gap between germline ends came to 1 base. The CDR3 region is CASSLNSGANVLTF. The CDR3 DNA follows: TGTGCCAGCAGCTTAAACTCTGGGGCCAACGTCCTGACTTTC.

The genes are TRBV5-1 and TRBJ2-1; TRBD1 aligns across 12 bases. The J segment lost 3 bases and the V segment lost 3 bases, leaving 4 bases of the junction unmatched. The CDR3 contains 16 residues. The germline V gene has CDR1 SGHRS and CDR2 YFSETQ. In DNA form, the CDR3 reads TGCGCCAGCAGCTACCGGGACAGGGGGCTCTACAATGAGCAGTTCTTC. The encoded protein is CASSYRDRGLYNEQFF.

The rearrangement joins TRBV9 to TRBJ1-1, with 7 bases identical to TRBD1. There are 14 residues in the CDR3. V lost 2 bases to trimming and J lost 1 base; unmatched junction nucleotides: 2. The germline gives CDR1 SGDLS, CDR2 YYNGEE. The CDR3 nucleotides read TGTGCCAGCAGCGTCACAGGGGCGAACACTGAAGCTTTCTTT. It is translated as CASSVTGANTEAFF.

The rearrangement uses TRBV6-2 or TRBV6-3 and TRBJ2-2, with TRBD2 matching 12 bases. The J segment lost 4 bases and the V segment lost 4 bases, leaving 4 bases of the junction unmatched. Germline V gene data show CDR1 as MNHEY and CDR2 as SVGEGT. This CDR3 has 16 residues. The CDR3 loop reads CASSSSGRAVTGELFF. Written as DNA, the CDR3 is TGTGCCAGCAGTTCTAGCGGGAGGGCCGTCACCGGGGAGCTGTTTTTT.

This chain connects TRBV20-1 to TRBJ2-1; 10 bases map to TRBD2. Germline CDR1 reads DFQATT; CDR2 reads SNEGSKA (reference sequence). The CDR3 has 14 residues. Trimming took 3 bases from V and 8 from J; bases not matched to a gene: 7. CDR3 bases: TGCAGTGCTAGTCTAGCGGGAGTTATCGATGAGCAGTTCTTC. The encoded protein is CSASLAGVIDEQFF.

This clone has only one observation. The chain uses TRBV4-1 and TRBJ2-7; TRBD1 aligns across 10 bases. Trimming removed 8 bases from V and 3 bases from J; junction bases left unmatched: 7. The CDR3 has 14 amino acids. In germline, CDR1 is MGHRA, CDR2 YSYEKL. The CDR3 is CASSRTGGYYEQYF. The CDR3 coding sequence is TGCGCCAGCTCCCGGACAGGGGGTTACTACGAGCAGTACTTC.

The chain uses TRBV5-5 and TRBJ2-2, with D perhaps TRBD1 (6 bases). The CDR3 is made up of 15 amino acids. V lost 3 bases and J lost 4, with 13 bases in between. The germline gives CDR1 SGHKS, CDR2 YYEKEE (reference sequence). CDR3 sequence reads: CASSSEQGITGELFF. In nucleotides, the CDR3 is TGTGCCAGCAGCTCAGAACAGGGTATCACCGGGGAGCTGTTTTTT.

V usage is TRBV7-9 and J usage is TRBJ2-1; D remains unclear. The germline V gene encodes CDR1 SEHNR and CDR2 FQNEAQ (reference sequence). V lost 2 bases, J lost 7 bases, and 6 bases lay in between. The length of the CDR3 is 12 residues. The CDR3 DNA sequence: TGTGCCAGCAGCTTAAGTTCGAATGAGCAGTTCTTC. Protein sequence: CASSLSSNEQFF.

This chain links TRBV10-1 with TRBJ1-6; D may be TRBD1 (5 bases). Per the germline V gene, CDR1 is WNHNN and CDR2 is SYGVQD (reference sequence). Trimming stripped 3 bases from V and 7 bases from J, with 13 bases between. There are 15 residues in the CDR3. The CDR3, as DNA: TGCGCCAGCAGTGATTCAACAGGTTCCAATTCACCCCTCCACTTT. Translating it yields CASSDSTGSNSPLHF.

This clone has only one observation. The rearrangement joins TRBV12-3 or TRBV12-4 to TRBJ2-7; D unresolved. The germline V and J ends were trimmed by 4 bases and 7 bases, with 14 bases remaining between them. The CDR3 spans 13 residues. CDR3 in DNA: TGTGCCAGCAGTTCACGGGCAATGCAAGAGCAGTACTTC. Amino acid sequence: CASSSRAMQEQYF.

This clone was picked up one time. The chain joins TRBV15 to TRBJ1-2; D may be TRBD1 (5 bases). V gave up 2 bases and J gave up 4 bases, with 11 bases separating them. CDR3 length: 14 amino acids. Germline lookup yields CDR1 LNHNV and CDR2 YYDKDF (reference sequence). CDR3 amino acids: CATSRLTGGYGYTF. For the CDR3, the DNA is TGTGCCACCAGCAGATTGACCGGGGGCTATGGCTACACCTTC. Combining the CDR3 with reference TRBV15 and TRBJ1-2 gives the whole variable domain DAMVIQNPRYQVTQFGKPVTLSCSQTLNHNVMYWYQQKSSQAPKLLFHYYDKDFNNEADTPDNFQSRRPNTSFCFLDIRSPGLGDTAMYLCATSRLTGGYGYTFGSGTRLTVV.

V and J are TRBV7-2 and TRBJ1-1, with D perhaps matching TRBD1 (5 bases). The CDR3 is made up of 14 amino acids. Trimming removed 2 bases at V and 4 bases at J, with 11 bases between. Germline-derived CDR1 and CDR2 are SGHTA and FQGNSA. CDR3 in amino acids: CASSLMRGATEAFF. The CDR3 DNA reads TGTGCCAGCAGCTTAATGAGGGGTGCCACTGAAGCTTTCTTT.

The rearrangement joins TRBV2 to TRBJ2-3, with 13 bases matching TRBD2. The CDR3 covers 16 residues. With V trimmed by 10 bases and J by 2 bases, 9 bases remained unmatched. Per the germline V gene, CDR1 is SNHLY and CDR2 is FYNNEI. The CDR3 DNA is TGTGCCACCTACTGGGGACTAGCGGGAACCACAGATACGCAGTATTTT. Amino acid sequence: CATYWGLAGTTDTQYF.

The chain is built from TRBV7-3 and TRBJ2-7; 10 positions match TRBD2. V was pared by 0 bases and J by 4 bases, with 3 bases of the junction left unmatched. The CDR3 is made up of 15 amino acids. Germline CDR1 SGHTA, CDR2 FQGTGA. CDR3: CASSLTAGGPYEQYF. The CDR3 nucleotides are TGTGCCAGCAGCTTAACAGCGGGAGGGCCATACGAGCAGTACTTC. Supplemented by reference TRBV7-3 and TRBJ2-7, the full variable domain reads GAGVSQTPSNKVTEKGKYVELRCDPISGHTALYWYRQSLGQGPEFLIYFQGTGAADDSGLPNDRFFAVRPEGSVSTLKIQRTERGDSAVYLCASSLTAGGPYEQYFGPGTRLTVT.

J is TRBJ1-6 and V is TRBV4-1, with D perhaps matching TRBD1 (6 bases). Germline CDR1 reads MGHRA; CDR2 reads YSYEKL. This CDR3 has 14 amino acids. The ends were cut back, 1 base at V and 10 bases at J, with 11 bases in the middle. The CDR3 DNA reads TGCGCCAGCAGCCAAGTTCGGACAGTCTCACCCCTCCACTTT. Translated, it gives CASSQVRTVSPLHF.

The J gene is TRBJ1-1, the V gene TRBV2; tentatively, D is TRBD1 (5 bases). The CDR3 length is 13 residues. V lost 3 bases to trimming and J lost 1 base, with 6 bases between them. Germline-derived CDR1 and CDR2 are SNHLY and FYNNEI. CDR3 sequence: CASSEQGNTEAFF. The CDR3 nucleotides are TGTGCCAGCAGTGAGCAGGGGAACACTGAAGCTTTCTTT.

The rearrangement links TRBV30 to TRBJ2-7, with 11 nucleotides matching TRBD1. CDR1 is GTSNPN and CDR2 is SVGIG in the germline V gene (reference sequence). There are 14 residues in the CDR3. After removal of 0 bases from V and 5 bases from J, the junction contained 3 bases not matched to a gene. In DNA, the CDR3 is TGTGCCTGGAGTGTCCCGGGACAGGGGGACGAGCAGTACTTC. Protein: CAWSVPGQGDEQYF. The full variable domain, with the rest looked up from reference TRBV30 and TRBJ2-7, is SQTIHQWPATLVQPVGSPLSLECTVEGTSNPNLYWYRQAAGRGLQLLFYSVGIGQISSEVPQNLSASRPQDRQFILSSKKLLLSDSGFYLCAWSVPGQGDEQYFGPGTRLTVT.

CDR3: CASSRLTGYEQYF. Written as DNA, the CDR3 is TGCGCCAGCAGCCGCCTTACGGGGTACGAGCAGTACTTC. The chain joins TRBV4-1 to TRBJ2-7, with a weak D call TRBD2 (5 bases). V was pared by 4 bases and J by 4 bases, with 11 bases between. The V gene's germline CDR1 is MGHRA and CDR2 YSYEKL. This CDR3 has 13 amino acids.

The chain is built from TRBV28 and TRBJ1-1; D remains unclear. Looked up from germline, CDR1 is MDHEN and CDR2 is SYDVKM. The CDR3 runs 13 residues. Trimming shortened V by 6 bases and J by 6 bases, and 14 bases separated the two germline ends. The CDR3 region has the DNA TGTGCCAGCAGACCCCCATTTGTCGCTGAAGCTTTCTTT. This codes for CASRPPFVAEAFF.

The rearrangement joins TRBV24-1 to TRBJ2-1, with D hard to call. The CDR3 runs to 16 residues. Trimming cost V 4 bases and J 8 bases, with 20 bases left between them. CDR1 is KGHDR and CDR2 is SFDVKD in the germline V gene. The CDR3 loop is CATSDPSRETPDEQFF. As DNA, the CDR3 is TGTGCCACCAGTGACCCCTCTAGAGAAACTCCTGATGAGCAGTTCTTC.